The 27 T cell receptor beta chains below come from one sample, sequenced in a study of T cells in Graves' hyperthyroidism and ophthalmopathy. Authors of the study amplified TCR beta CDR3 regions from RNA transcripts. The TCR CDR3 was amplified in a first-round RT-PCR using the HTBI primer set. MiXCR, applied by TCRdb to the multiplex PCR reads, yields one record per CDR3 protein. Altogether 750,000 to 950,000 distinct CDR3 sequences are present, roughly 37% being singletons, with the ten largest covering 7.5% to 9.5%. Sequencing was carried out using blood. These receptors originate from a man aged 18 to 29 with Graves' hyperthyroidism.

This clonotype was seen a few times. The chain couples TRBV7-2 to TRBJ1-5; D possibly corresponds to TRBD1 (6 bases). The V end lost 5 bases, the J end lost 11 bases, and 16 bases lay between the germline ends. In germline, CDR1 is SGHTA, CDR2 FQGNSA. This CDR3 comprises 13 residues. For the CDR3, the DNA is TGTGCCAGCAGCCATCTTCCGGACAGTTCCCAGCATTTT. It specifies CASSHLPDSSQHF.

This chain joins TRBV20-1 and TRBJ2-7; 10 bases align to TRBD2. The V gene's germline CDR1 is DFQATT and CDR2 SNEGSKA (reference sequence). This CDR3 has 13 residues. After removal of 2 bases from V and 7 bases from J, the junction contained 5 bases not matched to a gene. CDR3 residues: CSARLAGEYEQYF. Written as DNA, the CDR3 is TGCAGTGCTAGACTAGCGGGAGAGTATGAGCAGTACTTC.

This clonotype was recorded at least ten times. The V and J genes are TRBV12-3 or TRBV12-4 and TRBJ2-5; no reliable D call. Trimming stripped 4 bases from V and 3 bases from J, with 3 bases between. The CDR3 is made up of 11 amino acids. The CDR3 is CASSWEETQYF. The CDR3 bases are TGTGCCAGCAGTTGGGAAGAGACCCAGTACTTC.

The V call is TRBV6-5, the J call TRBJ1-2, with D perhaps matching TRBD1 (6 bases). The V end was cut by 0 bases, the J end by 8 bases, with 16 bases between. From germline, CDR1 is MNHEY and CDR2 SVGAGI. This CDR3 has 15 amino acids. CDR3 DNA: TGTGCCAGCAGTTACTCGAGCAGGGGAGTACGGGGCTACACCTTC. This gives the protein CASSYSSRGVRGYTF.

Turning to this clonotype: A much larger clone differs by one base, so this may be a read error. The V gene is TRBV20-1, the J gene TRBJ1-4; a weak D match, TRBD1 (6 bases). This CDR3 is 13 amino acids long. Germline CDR1 DFQATT, CDR2 SNEGSKA (reference sequence). The V and J ends lost 6 bases and 7 bases respectively, with 15 bases between them. The CDR3 reads CSATRQASEKLFF. CDR3 nucleotide sequence: TGCAGTGCCACCCGACAGGCAAGTGAAAAACTGTTTTTT.

In this sample, this clonotype turned up many times. The chain recombines TRBV19 with TRBJ1-2; the D is unclear. Germline lookup yields CDR1 LNHDA and CDR2 SQIVND (reference sequence). Trimming pared 3 bases from V and 6 bases from J, leaving 8 bases between. The CDR3 covers 12 residues. Here the CDR3 reads CASSMVGNGYTF. The DNA of the CDR3 is TGTGCCAGTAGTATGGTCGGGAATGGCTACACCTTC.

This clonotype showed up just a few times. The gene calls are TRBV10-3 and TRBJ1-2; the D gene is possibly TRBD1 (6 bases). Germline CDR1 and CDR2: ENHRY and SYGVKD. The CDR3 has 14 residues. Trimming took 10 bases from V and 4 from J, leaving 19 bases between them. The CDR3: CASRGGSTLYGYTF. CDR3 coding DNA: TGTGCCAGCCGAGGGGGGTCCACCCTCTATGGCTACACCTTC.

This clonotype came up many times. V gene TRBV20-1 combines with J gene TRBJ1-4; TRBD1 is a possible D gene (5 bases). There are 15 residues in the CDR3. Trimming took 5 bases from V and 0 from J, leaving 13 bases between them. CDR1 DFQATT and CDR2 SNEGSKA come from the germline V gene (reference sequence). The DNA of the CDR3 is TGCAGTGCTGCTCCGACAGTAGCAACTAATGAAAAACTGTTTTTT. This codes for CSAAPTVATNEKLFF.

The rearrangement links TRBV6-5 to TRBJ2-7; weak D call: TRBD1 (5 bases). Germline CDR1 and CDR2: MNHEY and SVGAGI. The length of the CDR3 is 14 residues. The V and J ends lost 4 bases and 2 bases respectively, with 12 bases between them. This CDR3 reads CASSSYDRAYEQYF. CDR3 bases: TGTGCCAGCAGTTCCTACGACAGAGCCTACGAGCAGTACTTC.

This clonotype was observed a handful of times. CDR3 residues: CASSSIGGRRNTEAFF. The CDR3 DNA reads TGTGCCAGCAGCTCCATCGGGGGTCGTCGGAACACTGAAGCTTTCTTT. V is TRBV7-2 and J is TRBJ1-1, with D maybe TRBD1 (5 bases). The V gene's germline CDR1 is SGHTA and CDR2 FQGNSA. The CDR3 totals 16 residues. The germline V and J ends were trimmed by 4 bases and 1 base, with 16 bases remaining between them.

This chain uses TRBV29-1 with TRBJ2-6; D is possibly TRBD1 or TRBD2 (7 bases each). CDR3 length: 16 residues. CDR1 and CDR2 from the germline V gene are SQVTM and ANQGSEA. Trimming removed 7 bases at V and 4 bases at J, with 20 bases between. The CDR3, as DNA: TGCAGCGGGGCAGGGGGGGCAGGGACAGGGGCCAACGTCCTGACTTTC. Its translation: CSGAGGAGTGANVLTF.

This clonotype was picked up a small number of times. The rearrangement uses TRBV28 and TRBJ1-5; D gene unclear. Trimming shortened V by 5 bases and J by 2 bases, and 13 bases separated the two germline ends. Germline V gives CDR1 MDHEN, CDR2 SYDVKM. CDR3 length equals 15 residues. CDR3 protein: CASSPQGEGNQPQHF. In nucleotides, the CDR3 is TGTGCCAGCAGTCCCCAAGGTGAAGGCAATCAGCCCCAGCATTTT.

The rearrangement links TRBV29-1 to TRBJ1-1, with a tentative D call TRBD1 (5 bases). The CDR3 is 13 amino acids. The germline V gene has CDR1 SQVTM and CDR2 ANQGSEA. The V end lost 1 base, the J end lost 4 bases, and 10 bases lay between the germline ends. The CDR3 DNA follows: TGCAGCGTTGAAGGGGGCGCGGGCACTGAAGCTTTCTTT. It specifies CSVEGGAGTEAFF.

This clonotype was counted at least ten times. V usage is TRBV15 and J usage is TRBJ2-7; D unclear. V was clipped by 3 bases and J by 7 bases, with 13 bases between them. CDR1 LNHNV and CDR2 YYDKDF come from the germline V gene (reference sequence). The CDR3 totals 13 residues. The CDR3, as DNA: TGTGCCACCAGCAGCCCCCAGCTGAGAGAGCAGTACTTC. Protein sequence: CATSSPQLREQYF.

This clonotype was seen a handful of times. The V gene is TRBV14, the J gene TRBJ2-2; D is unresolved. The CDR3 spans 15 residues. Germline V gene data show CDR1 as SGHDN and CDR2 as FVKESK. V shed 3 bases and J shed 0 bases, with 8 bases lying between them. The CDR3 spells CASSQARANTGELFF. As DNA, the CDR3 is TGTGCCAGCAGCCAGGCCAGAGCGAACACCGGGGAGCTGTTTTTT.

Comment on this clonotype: At one of its ends the junction is not consistent with the germline gene, which may arise from a read error. The V call is TRBV20-1, the J call TRBJ2-5; D is possibly TRBD1 (6 bases). Germline CDR1 reads DFQATT; CDR2 reads SNEGSKA (reference sequence). This CDR3 is built from 11 residues. The CDR3 sequence: CSAANPGHPSF. The CDR3 bases are TGCAGTGCTGCAAATCCGGGACATCCAAGCTTC.

This clonotype was seen more than once but under ten times. V and J are TRBV6-1 and TRBJ1-1; TRBD1 matches 8 bases. The V gene end was trimmed by 6 bases and the J gene end by 11 bases; junction bases not matched to a gene: 5. CDR3 length: 11 residues. Germline V lookup: CDR1 MNHNS, CDR2 SASEGT. CDR3 sequence (DNA): TGTGCCAGCAGGGACAGGGTTACGGCTTTCTTT. Residues: CASRDRVTAFF.

V is TRBV14 and J is TRBJ1-1; no clear D gene. Germline V gene data show CDR1 as SGHDN and CDR2 as FVKESK. V gave up 1 base and J gave up 3 bases, with 9 bases separating them. CDR3 size: 14 residues. The CDR3 nucleotides are TGTGCCAGCAGCCAAGGACTGGGTTACACTGAAGCTTTCTTT. Translating gives CASSQGLGYTEAFF.

This clonotype was seen repeatedly, ten times or more. The chain is built from TRBV14 and TRBJ2-7, with no clear D. CDR3 length equals 13 residues. Germline values: CDR1 SGHDN, CDR2 FVKESK. Trimming stripped 4 bases from V and 0 bases from J, with 7 bases between. The CDR3 loop is CASSPDISYEQYF. The CDR3 nucleotides are TGTGCCAGCAGCCCCGACATCTCCTACGAGCAGTACTTC.

This clonotype was seen repeatedly, ten times or more. J is TRBJ1-1 and V is TRBV9; D is undetermined. The CDR3 is made up of 14 amino acids. CDR1 and CDR2 (germline): SGDLS, YYNGEE. Trimming stripped 4 bases from V and 1 base from J, with 11 bases between. The CDR3 DNA sequence: TGTGCCAGCAGCCCCGAGCGGGAGAACACTGAAGCTTTCTTT. It encodes CASSPERENTEAFF.

This chain joins TRBV25-1 and TRBJ1-5; TRBD1 matches at 8 bases. CDR1 and CDR2 (germline): MGHDK, SYGVNS. The CDR3 is 15 residues long. J gave up 5 bases and V 8 bases, and 11 bases lay outside the gene matches. The CDR3 reads CASSPRTGKDQPQHF. The CDR3 DNA reads as TGTGCCAGCTCACCAAGGACAGGGAAAGATCAGCCCCAGCATTTT.

Regarding this clonotype: Because it lacks the conserved phenylalanine or tryptophan at the end, this CDR3 is likely a read error. The rearrangement uses TRBV6-5 and TRBJ2-5; TRBD2 is a possible D gene (6 bases). CDR1 MNHEY and CDR2 SVGAGI come from the germline V gene. This CDR3 has 13 residues. V lost 7 bases and J 0 bases, leaving 9 bases between the germline ends. In DNA form, the CDR3 reads TGTGCCAGCACAGGCGGGAACCAAGAGACCCAGTACCTC. This encodes CASTGGNQETQYL.

The J gene is TRBJ1-4, the V gene TRBV6-5; a weak D match, TRBD1 (5 bases). Germline V gene sequence: CDR1 MNHEY, CDR2 SVGAGI. The V end was cut by 5 bases, the J end by 6 bases, with 10 bases between. This CDR3 has 13 residues. The CDR3 nucleotides read TGTGCCAGCAGTAGCAGGGCCGATGAAAAACTGTTTTTT. Translated, it gives CASSSRADEKLFF.

This clonotype occurred many times. The chain couples TRBV7-9 to TRBJ2-2; no firm D call. This CDR3 has 12 residues. Looked up from germline, CDR1 is SEHNR and CDR2 is FQNEAQ (reference sequence). V dropped 6 bases and J dropped 4 bases, with 6 bases sitting between them. DNA of the CDR3: TGTGCCAGCAGAAAGAGCACCGGGGAGCTGTTTTTT. This gives the protein CASRKSTGELFF.

V gene TRBV9 combines with J gene TRBJ2-7; D possibly matches TRBD1 or TRBD2 (6 bases each). The germline gives CDR1 SGDLS, CDR2 YYNGEE. The CDR3 consists of 17 residues. V lost 3 bases to trimming and J lost 3 bases, with 22 bases between them. CDR3 sequence reads: CASSAHMGGGLDYEQYF. In DNA, the CDR3 is TGTGCCAGCAGCGCTCATATGGGGGGCGGCCTGGACTACGAGCAGTACTTC.

The chain has TRBV30 and TRBJ1-1; no reliable D call. This CDR3 region has 11 residues. V lost 1 base, J lost 9 bases, and 9 bases lay in between. Germline CDR1 is GTSNPN and CDR2 is SVGIG (reference sequence). CDR3 region: CAWSEGLQAFF. CDR3 DNA sequence: TGTGCCTGGAGTGAGGGTCTCCAAGCTTTCTTT.

The chain uses TRBV7-2 and TRBJ2-3; no clear D gene. V was pared by 2 bases and J by 5 bases, with 2 bases between. Germline V gene sequence: CDR1 SGHTA, CDR2 FQGNSA. The CDR3 contains 11 residues. The CDR3 nucleotides read TGTGCCAGCAGCTTATTAGATACGCAGTATTTT. This gives the protein CASSLLDTQYF.